These 20 T cell receptor beta chains originate from one sample sequenced in a study of regulatory T cells in long-lasting Graves disease. Time point defined: newly diagnosed GD, antithyroid drugs for less than 3 months. PBMC-derived RNA was used for the TCR library. CDR3 regions were amplified by Arm-PCR using iRepertoire HTBI primers to build TCR beta libraries. In TCRdb, the multiplex PCR reads were re-called with MiXCR into one record per CDR3 protein. This sample has 320,000 or so distinct CDR3 sequences, with 15% to 20% found just once. The starting material was peripheral blood mononuclear cells (PBMCs), obtained at new diagnosis, from a patient treated with antithyroid drugs. These receptor sequences come from a female donor with Graves disease.

This clonotype came up many times. This sequence joins TRBV6-1 and TRBJ2-3; perhaps D is TRBD1 or TRBD2 (6 bases each). Trimming removed 4 bases from V and 4 bases from J, with 12 bases in between. Germline CDR1 reads MNHNS; CDR2 reads SASEGT. The CDR3 extends over 14 amino acids. CDR3 amino acids: CASSVRGGADTQYF. The CDR3 DNA reads as TGTGCCAGCAGTGTCAGGGGAGGCGCAGATACGCAGTATTTT.

The V call is TRBV14, the J call TRBJ2-5; TRBD2 matches at 10 bases. The V gene end was trimmed by 0 bases and the J gene end by 11 bases; junction bases not matched to a gene: 21. This CDR3 has 19 amino acids. CDR1 is SGHDN, CDR2 FVKESK, per germline. CDR3 in amino acids: CASSQDGEASGSIYNEQYF. Written as DNA, the CDR3 is TGTGCCAGCAGCCAAGACGGTGAGGCTAGCGGGAGTATCTACAATGAGCAGTACTTC.

This clonotype was counted at least ten times. The V and J genes are TRBV29-1 and TRBJ2-7, with D perhaps assigned TRBD1 or TRBD2 (5 bases each). From germline, CDR1 is SQVTM and CDR2 ANQGSEA. CDR3 length equals 14 residues. Trimming took off 4 bases at V and 5 bases at J, with 18 bases between the two ends. The CDR3 sequence: CSVVRDELGNEQYF. The CDR3, as DNA: TGCAGCGTTGTCCGGGACGAATTAGGGAACGAGCAGTACTTC.

This clonotype was seen a handful of times. The chain couples TRBV12-3 or TRBV12-4 to TRBJ1-5; D call uncertain. The CDR3 has 14 residues. The V end lost 2 bases, the J end lost 4 bases, and 9 bases lay between the germline ends. The CDR3 region has the DNA TGTGCCAGCAGTTTAACTGGGTGGAATCAGCCCCAGCATTTT. The encoded protein is CASSLTGWNQPQHF.

This clonotype was detected ten times or more. The chain couples TRBV6-1 to TRBJ2-1, with D perhaps TRBD1 (6 bases). Germline CDR1 reads MNHNS; CDR2 reads SASEGT. The length of the CDR3 is 15 residues. Trimming pared 7 bases from V and 2 bases from J, leaving 15 bases between. CDR3 in DNA: TGTGCCAGCAACCCCACAGGGAATCCCTACAATGAGCAGTTCTTC. Translation gives CASNPTGNPYNEQFF.

The sample holds many counts of this clonotype. The V and J genes are TRBV6-1 and TRBJ2-5; 12 bases line up with TRBD2. The CDR3 totals 16 residues. Per the germline V gene, CDR1 is MNHNS and CDR2 is SASEGT. Trimming removed 2 bases from V and 2 bases from J; junction bases left unmatched: 3. The CDR3 loop is CASSERTSGEQETQYF. CDR3 coding DNA: TGTGCCAGCAGTGAAAGGACTAGCGGGGAACAAGAGACCCAGTACTTC.

At least ten counts were recorded for this clonotype. This sequence joins TRBV6-2 or TRBV6-3 and TRBJ1-4; possible D gene TRBD1, 6 bases. Trimming took off 6 bases at V and 2 bases at J, with 13 bases between the two ends. This CDR3 contains 15 residues. Germline lookup yields CDR1 MNHEY and CDR2 SVGEGT. CDR3 residues: CASRSSGVTNEKLFF. CDR3 nucleotide sequence: TGTGCCAGCAGGTCCTCAGGGGTGACTAATGAAAAACTGTTTTTT.

The genes are TRBV28 and TRBJ2-1, with 10 bases aligning to TRBD1. This CDR3 region has 22 residues. V lost 2 bases and J lost 0; bases outside the gene matches: 19. CDR1 is MDHEN and CDR2 is SYDVKM in the germline V gene. CDR3 sequence: CASSLRAGSGQGTTSSYNEQFF. Here the CDR3 DNA reads TGTGCCAGCAGTTTACGGGCAGGGTCGGGACAGGGGACTACGAGCTCCTACAATGAGCAGTTCTTC.

V usage is TRBV5-1 and J usage is TRBJ2-3; D gene uncertain. V lost 3 bases to trimming and J lost 2 bases, with 13 bases between them. Per germline, CDR1 SGHRS and CDR2 YFSETQ. This CDR3 has 15 amino acids. CDR3: CASSWAPNPTDTQYF. CDR3 DNA sequence: TGCGCCAGCAGCTGGGCACCAAACCCCACAGATACGCAGTATTTT.

This clonotype was observed at least ten times. J is TRBJ2-2 and V is TRBV6-1, with D maybe TRBD2 (6 bases). Germline CDR1 and CDR2: MNHNS and SASEGT. The V end was cut by 6 bases, the J end by 0 bases, with 20 bases between. The CDR3 has 18 amino acids. The CDR3: CASRRSFGGVANTGELFF. The CDR3 nucleotides are TGTGCCAGCAGACGATCTTTCGGGGGAGTGGCGAACACCGGGGAGCTGTTTTTT.

This clonotype was seen many times. CDR3 in amino acids: CASSLVGGRNSPLHF. CDR3 in DNA: TGCGCCAGCAGCTTGGTGGGGGGCAGGAATTCACCCCTCCACTTT. This sequence joins TRBV5-1 and TRBJ1-6; D may be TRBD1 (6 bases). Germline assignment: CDR1 SGHRS and CDR2 YFSETQ. V was cut by 0 bases and J by 7 bases, with 11 bases left in between. The CDR3 runs to 15 residues.

This clonotype was recorded at least ten times. The chain carries TRBV28 and TRBJ1-2; maybe TRBD1 (6 bases). CDR1 is MDHEN and CDR2 is SYDVKM in the germline V gene. This CDR3 has 16 residues. Trimming removed 4 bases at V and 8 bases at J, with 23 bases between. CDR3 protein: CASSSTGAQGLLGYTF. CDR3 in DNA: TGTGCCAGCAGTTCCACAGGTGCACAGGGCCTATTAGGCTACACCTTC.

In this sample, this clonotype turned up many times. The chain recombines TRBV29-1 with TRBJ1-4; TRBD1 matches 7 bases. The CDR3 loop spans 17 amino acids. The germline CDR1 and CDR2 sequences are SQVTM and ANQGSEA. Trimming cost V 7 bases and J 0 bases; bases outside gene matches: 14. The CDR3 loop reads CSAVQGTRDSTNEKLFF. CDR3 sequence (DNA): TGCAGCGCTGTACAGGGGACCCGCGACTCAACTAATGAAAAACTGTTTTTT.

There are a few counts of this clonotype. This rearrangement joins TRBV3-1 to TRBJ1-4; maybe TRBD1 (5 bases). This CDR3 contains 15 residues. Trimming removed 5 bases from V and 4 bases from J, with 14 bases in between. Germline values: CDR1 LGHDT, CDR2 YNNKEL (reference sequence). The CDR3 loop is CASSNLWGFNEKLFF. In DNA form, the CDR3 reads TGTGCCAGCAGCAACCTGTGGGGCTTTAATGAAAAACTGTTTTTT. Looking up the rest from reference TRBV3-1 and TRBJ1-4 gives the full variable domain: DTAVSQTPKYLVTQMGNDKSIKCEQNLGHDTMYWYKQDSKKFLKIMFSYNNKELIINETVPNRFSPKSPDKAHLNLHINSLELGDSAVYFCASSNLWGFNEKLFFGSGTQLSVL.

This clonotype was seen more than once but under ten times. V gene TRBV7-9 combines with J gene TRBJ2-5; D may be TRBD1 or TRBD2 (5 bases each). The CDR3 contains 15 residues. V lost 0 bases and J 4 bases, leaving 12 bases between the germline ends. Germline loops: CDR1 SEHNR, CDR2 FQNEAQ (reference sequence). CDR3 in DNA: TGTGCCAGCAGCTTAGCGCAGAGGGGCGGAGAGACCCAGTACTTC. Translation: CASSLAQRGGETQYF.

The V and J genes are TRBV27 and TRBJ2-3; 7 bases agree with TRBD2. Germline values: CDR1 MNHEY, CDR2 SMNVEV (reference sequence). The CDR3 runs 13 residues. The ends lost 6 bases at V and 6 bases at J; junction bases unmatched: 6. CDR3 loop: CASSLREIDTQYF. CDR3 bases: TGTGCCAGCAGCTTGCGGGAGATTGATACGCAGTATTTT.

This clonotype was counted a few times. Being one base from a much bigger clone, this may be a read error. This chain connects TRBV12-3 or TRBV12-4 to TRBJ2-7; 11 bases are a match to TRBD2. The CDR3 length is 17 residues. The CDR3 DNA follows: TGTGCCAGCAACAAAGGCAGACTAGCGGGATTCTCCTACGAGCAGCACTTC. Its protein product is CASNKGRLAGFSYEQHF.

Note on this clonotype: A much bigger clone sits one base away, suggesting this may be a read error. The chain has TRBV13 and TRBJ2-7; D not resolved. This CDR3 is 15 amino acids long. CDR1 PRHDT and CDR2 FYEKMQ come from the germline V gene (reference sequence). The V and J ends lost 5 bases and 0 bases respectively, with 14 bases between them. The CDR3, as DNA: TGTGCCAGCAGCCGGAACCGACTCAACTCCTACGAGCAGTACTTC. Translated, it gives CASSRNRLNSYEQYF.

This clonotype was seen at least ten times. The rearrangement links TRBV12-3 or TRBV12-4 to TRBJ2-3; D gene unclear. The CDR3 runs to 14 residues. V lost 5 bases and J 4 bases, leaving 13 bases between the germline ends. The CDR3 sequence is CASSLSTRSDTQYF. CDR3 sequence (DNA): TGTGCCAGCAGTCTTAGTACGAGGTCAGATACGCAGTATTTT.

This clonotype has a count of ten or more. V gene TRBV6-5 combines with J gene TRBJ2-5; possibly TRBD1 for D (5 bases). Germline assignment: CDR1 MNHEY and CDR2 SVGAGI. CDR3 size: 13 residues. Trimming pared 4 bases from V and 5 bases from J, leaving 11 bases between. The CDR3 region has the DNA TGTGCCAGCAGTTCCCAGGGTACCGAGACCCAGTACTTC. Protein sequence: CASSSQGTETQYF.